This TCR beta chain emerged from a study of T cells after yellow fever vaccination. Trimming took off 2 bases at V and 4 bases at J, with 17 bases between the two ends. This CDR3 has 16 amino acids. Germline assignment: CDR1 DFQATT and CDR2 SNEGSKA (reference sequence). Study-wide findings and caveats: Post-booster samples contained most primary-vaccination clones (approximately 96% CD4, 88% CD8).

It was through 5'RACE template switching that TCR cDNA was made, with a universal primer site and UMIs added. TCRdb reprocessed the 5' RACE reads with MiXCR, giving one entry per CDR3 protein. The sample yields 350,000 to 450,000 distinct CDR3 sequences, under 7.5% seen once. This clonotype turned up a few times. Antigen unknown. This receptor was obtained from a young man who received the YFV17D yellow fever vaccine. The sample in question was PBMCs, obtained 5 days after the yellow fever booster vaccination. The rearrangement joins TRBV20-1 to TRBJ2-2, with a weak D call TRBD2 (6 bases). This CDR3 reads CSARLLGRIGTGELFF. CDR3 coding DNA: TGCAGTGCTAGATTATTGGGGAGGATAGGCACCGGGGAGCTGTTTTTT.